This note documents a single T cell receptor beta chain sequence. The antigen remains unidentified. The data are from a study of shared clonotypes between healthy human individuals. Study conclusions and caveats: Tissues were not sampled, only blood, and their repertoires likely differ. It was the few donors that limited the genetic and exposure-history diversity represented.

Profiled with immunoSEQ multiplex PCR; TCRdb holds only in-frame clones, not every one. Of about 490,000 clones listed, 76% are singletons. This TCR was recovered from a woman aged 40 to 55 in good health. Some clones in this sample may be carry-over from other donors' samples. The sample comprised PBMCs.

This chain's CDR3 is CASSGLAGAGANVLTF. The DNA of the CDR3 is TGTGCCAGCTCGGGACTAGCGGGAGCCGGGGCCAACGTCCTGACTTTC. The chain couples TRBV9 to TRBJ2-6; 14 nucleotides agree with TRBD2. CDR3 length: 16 residues. V lost 7 bases and J lost 4; bases outside the gene matches: 4. The germline V gene has CDR1 SGDLS and CDR2 YYNGEE. Combining the CDR3 with reference TRBV9 and TRBJ2-6 gives the whole variable domain DSGVTQTPKHLITATGQRVTLRCSPRSGDLSVYWYQQSLDQGLQFLIQYYNGEERAKGNILERFSAQQFPDLHSELNLSSLELGDSALYFCASSGLAGAGANVLTFGAGSRLTVL.